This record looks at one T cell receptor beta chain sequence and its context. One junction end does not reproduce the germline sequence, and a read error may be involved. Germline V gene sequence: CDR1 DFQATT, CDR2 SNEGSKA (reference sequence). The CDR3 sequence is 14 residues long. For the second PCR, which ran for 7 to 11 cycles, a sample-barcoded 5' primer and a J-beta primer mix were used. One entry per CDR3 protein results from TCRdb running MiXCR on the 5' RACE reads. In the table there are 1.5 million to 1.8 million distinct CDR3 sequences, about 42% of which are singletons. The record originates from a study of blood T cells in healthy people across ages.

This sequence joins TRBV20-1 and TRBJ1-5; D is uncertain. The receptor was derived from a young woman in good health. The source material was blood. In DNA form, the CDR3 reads TGCAGTGCTAGAGTGGGGAGTAGCAATCAGCCCCTGCATTTT. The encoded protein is CSARVGSSNQPLHF.